Listed below are T cell receptor beta chains from one sample, sequenced in a study of blood T cells in healthy people across ages. TCRdb reprocessed the 5' RACE reads via MiXCR and lists one record per CDR3 protein. Among under 800,000 distinct CDR3 sequences, roughly 43% were seen once, and the ten largest hold 20%. Sequenced material: blood. These receptors were taken from a woman aged 60-75 years in good health. The CDR3 runs from the conserved cysteine through the conserved F or W. Each record gives: J gene, CDR3 length, D gene, clone size, V gene, CDR3 DNA, CDR3 protein. D genes are given only for firm matches. Clone size is shown for a subset of rows, as once, few, many or a class of expanded clone.

J gene: TRBJ2-5; CDR3 length: 14; D gene: TRBD1; clone size: NA; V gene: TRBV7-9; CDR3 DNA: TGTGCCAGCAGCCTGACAGGGAGCGAACAGACCCAGTACTTC; CDR3 protein: CASSLTGSEQTQYF
J gene: TRBJ2-7; CDR3 length: 13; D gene: TRBD1; clone size: NA; V gene: TRBV5-1; CDR3 DNA: TGCGCCAGCAGCGGGACAGGGACCCACGAGCAGTACTTC; CDR3 protein: CASSGTGTHEQYF
J gene: TRBJ1-5; CDR3 length: 16; D gene: NA; clone size: NA; V gene: TRBV7-6; CDR3 DNA: TGTGCCAGCAGCCCAATCGAGGTATATAGCAATCAGCCCCAGCATTTT; CDR3 protein: CASSPIEVYSNQPQHF
J gene: TRBJ2-6; CDR3 length: 17; D gene: TRBD2; clone size: NA; V gene: TRBV20-1; CDR3 DNA: TGCAGTGCTAAGACTAGCGGGAGGGCCATAGGGGCCAACGTCCTGACTTTC; CDR3 protein: CSAKTSGRAIGANVLTF
J gene: TRBJ1-2; CDR3 length: 15; D gene: TRBD1; clone size: once; V gene: TRBV20-1; CDR3 DNA: TGCAGTGCTAGAGACCAGGGACAGGTTAACTATGGCTACACCTTC; CDR3 protein: CSARDQGQVNYGYTF
J gene: TRBJ2-1; CDR3 length: 12; D gene: NA; clone size: few; V gene: TRBV6-2/TRBV6-3; CDR3 DNA: TGTGCCAGCAGTTACGAGGCCGATGAGCAGTTCTTC; CDR3 protein: CASSYEADEQFF
J gene: TRBJ2-4; CDR3 length: 17; D gene: TRBD2; clone size: once; V gene: TRBV10-3; CDR3 DNA: TGTGCCATCAGTGAGTTGAAGAGACTAGCCTATTTAGATACGCAGTACTTC; CDR3 protein: CAISELKRLAYLDTQYF
J gene: TRBJ2-3; CDR3 length: 14; D gene: NA; clone size: few; V gene: TRBV7-2; CDR3 DNA: TGTGCCAGCAGTCCGACTAGTAGTGAGGATACGCAGTATTTT; CDR3 protein: CASSPTSSEDTQYF
J gene: TRBJ1-1; CDR3 length: 12; D gene: NA; clone size: NA; V gene: TRBV27; CDR3 DNA: TGTGCCAGCTCAGCGGCGGGAACTGAAGCTTTCTTT; CDR3 protein: CASSAAGTEAFF
J gene: TRBJ2-3; CDR3 length: 18; D gene: TRBD2; clone size: NA; V gene: TRBV4-2; CDR3 DNA: TGTGCCAGCAGCCAAGATCCCACTAGCGGGGCACGCACAGATACGCAGTATTTT; CDR3 protein: CASSQDPTSGARTDTQYF
J gene: TRBJ1-2; CDR3 length: 15; D gene: TRBD1; clone size: few; V gene: TRBV12-3/TRBV12-4; CDR3 DNA: TGTGCCAGCAGTTTAGAGGTTAGGACAGGGGCTGGCTACACCTTC; CDR3 protein: CASSLEVRTGAGYTF
J gene: TRBJ2-7; CDR3 length: 13; D gene: NA; clone size: many; V gene: TRBV20-1; CDR3 DNA: TGCAGTGCTAGCAAATCCACAGTTTACGAGCAGTACTTC; CDR3 protein: CSASKSTVYEQYF
J gene: TRBJ2-2; CDR3 length: 15; D gene: TRBD1; clone size: few; V gene: TRBV5-1; CDR3 DNA: TGTGCCAGCCAGGACGTCTCAGGGGGTACCGGGGAGCTGTTTTTT; CDR3 protein: CASQDVSGGTGELFF
J gene: TRBJ1-6; CDR3 length: 16; D gene: TRBD1; clone size: NA; V gene: TRBV7-9; CDR3 DNA: TGTGCCAGCAGCTCAACAGGGGGCTCCTATAATTCACCCCTCCACTTT; CDR3 protein: CASSSTGGSYNSPLHF
J gene: TRBJ2-1; CDR3 length: 15; D gene: TRBD1; clone size: NA; V gene: TRBV27; CDR3 DNA: TGTGCCAGCAGCCGCCCGGGACAGGGGGACAGTGAGCAGTTCTTC; CDR3 protein: CASSRPGQGDSEQFF
J gene: TRBJ1-6; CDR3 length: 16; D gene: TRBD1; clone size: NA; V gene: TRBV20-1; CDR3 DNA: TGCAGTGCTAGAGACCGACAGGGGGCGGATAATTCACCCCTCCACTTT; CDR3 protein: CSARDRQGADNSPLHF
J gene: TRBJ2-5; CDR3 length: 13; D gene: TRBD2; clone size: many; V gene: TRBV7-2; CDR3 DNA: TGTGCCAGCAGCTGGGACTATCAAGAGACCCAGTACTTC; CDR3 protein: CASSWDYQETQYF
J gene: TRBJ2-5; CDR3 length: 13; D gene: NA; clone size: NA; V gene: TRBV7-9; CDR3 DNA: TGTGCCAGCAGCTACTCTGACAGGCCCCGAGAGTACTTC; CDR3 protein: CASSYSDRPREYF
J gene: TRBJ2-7; CDR3 length: 15; D gene: NA; clone size: few; V gene: TRBV28; CDR3 DNA: TGTGCCAGCAGTAACGGGGGGCCTAGCTCCTACGAGCAGTACTTC; CDR3 protein: CASSNGGPSSYEQYF
J gene: TRBJ2-7; CDR3 length: 14; D gene: NA; clone size: once; V gene: TRBV28; CDR3 DNA: TGTGCCAGCAGTGATCCAGGGGCTTCCTACGAGCAGTACTTC; CDR3 protein: CASSDPGASYEQYF
J gene: TRBJ1-1; CDR3 length: 15; D gene: TRBD1; clone size: NA; V gene: TRBV12-3/TRBV12-4; CDR3 DNA: TGTGCCAGCAGTCCCGAACAGGGGGCGAGAACTGAAGCTTTCTTT; CDR3 protein: CASSPEQGARTEAFF
J gene: TRBJ2-2; CDR3 length: 14; D gene: NA; clone size: NA; V gene: TRBV14; CDR3 DNA: TGTGCCAGCAGCCGCACCCGGACAACCGGGGAGCTGTTTTTT; CDR3 protein: CASSRTRTTGELFF
J gene: TRBJ2-3; CDR3 length: 12; D gene: NA; clone size: few; V gene: TRBV2; CDR3 DNA: TGTGCCAGCGGGGAGAACACAGATACGCAGTATTTT; CDR3 protein: CASGENTDTQYF
J gene: TRBJ2-2; CDR3 length: 15; D gene: NA; clone size: NA; V gene: TRBV7-2; CDR3 DNA: TGTGCCAGCAGCTTAACCGGCCATGGCACCGGGGAGCTGTTTTTT; CDR3 protein: CASSLTGHGTGELFF
J gene: TRBJ2-4; CDR3 length: 15; D gene: NA; clone size: many; V gene: TRBV10-3; CDR3 DNA: TGTGCCATCAGTGAGCCAGGGAGAGGCAAAAACATTCAGTACTTC; CDR3 protein: CAISEPGRGKNIQYF
J gene: TRBJ2-7; CDR3 length: 18; D gene: TRBD2; clone size: NA; V gene: TRBV5-1; CDR3 DNA: TGCGCCAGCAGCTGGACCGGGACTAGCGGGAGAGGGGCCTACGAGCAGTACTTC; CDR3 protein: CASSWTGTSGRGAYEQYF
J gene: TRBJ2-1; CDR3 length: 15; D gene: TRBD2; clone size: few; V gene: TRBV12-5; CDR3 DNA: TGTGCTAGCGTCCCTAGCGGGGGGGCCGCAAATGAGCAGTTCTTC; CDR3 protein: CASVPSGGAANEQFF
J gene: TRBJ2-3; CDR3 length: 15; D gene: TRBD1; clone size: few; V gene: TRBV5-1; CDR3 DNA: TGCGCCAGCAGCACGGGGACAGCTACCACAGATACGCAGTATTTT; CDR3 protein: CASSTGTATTDTQYF
J gene: TRBJ2-3; CDR3 length: 16; D gene: NA; clone size: NA; V gene: TRBV20-1; CDR3 DNA: TGCAGTGCTAGACCACTGCGCGGGGAGTTCACAGATACGCAGTATTTT; CDR3 protein: CSARPLRGEFTDTQYF